The sequence of this T cell receptor beta chain was determined in a study of breast tumors, draining lymph nodes, adjacent tissues. This clonotype was recorded only once. Its antigen remains unknown. Germline CDR1 and CDR2: LNHDA and SQIVND (reference sequence). V gave up 1 base and J gave up 4 bases; unmatched junction bases: 9. The CDR3 sequence is 16 residues long. General study points: Tumors had less TCR diversity than lymph nodes, more than nontumor tissue.

The lymph nodes were axillary draining lymph nodes from breast cancer patients. Each CDR3 protein gets one entry after TCRdb re-called the multiplex PCR reads with MiXCR. The table records about 200,000 distinct CDR3 sequences, less than 40% of them present only once. J is TRBJ1-1 and V is TRBV19, with TRBD1 matching over 7 bases. The sample comprised axillary lymph node tissue. The clonotype originates from a female donor with breast cancer. Some clones in this sample may be carry-over from other donors' samples. DNA of the CDR3: TGTGCCAGTAGTATAGTGGCAGGGGGGGGAAGCACTGAAGCTTTCTTT. This encodes CASSIVAGGGSTEAFF.